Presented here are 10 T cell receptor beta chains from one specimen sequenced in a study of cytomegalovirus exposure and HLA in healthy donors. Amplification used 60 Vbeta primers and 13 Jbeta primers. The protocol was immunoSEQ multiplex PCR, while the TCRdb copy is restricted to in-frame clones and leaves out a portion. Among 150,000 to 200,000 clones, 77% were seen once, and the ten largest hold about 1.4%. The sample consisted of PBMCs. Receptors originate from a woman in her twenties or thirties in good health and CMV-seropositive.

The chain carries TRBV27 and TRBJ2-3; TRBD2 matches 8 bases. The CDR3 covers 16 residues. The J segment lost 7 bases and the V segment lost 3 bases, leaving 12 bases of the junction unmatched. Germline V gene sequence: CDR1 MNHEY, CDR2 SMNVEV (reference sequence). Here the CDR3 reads CASSLVGTGGPYTQYF. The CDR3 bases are TGTGCCAGCAGTTTGGTAGGAACGGGAGGGCCGTATACGCAGTATTTT.

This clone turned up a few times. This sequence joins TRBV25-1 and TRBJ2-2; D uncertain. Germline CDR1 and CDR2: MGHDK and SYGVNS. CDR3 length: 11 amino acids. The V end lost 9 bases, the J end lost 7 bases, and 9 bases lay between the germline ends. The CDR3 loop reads CASAKSGELFF. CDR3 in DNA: TGTGCCAGTGCGAAGAGCGGGGAGCTGTTTTTT.

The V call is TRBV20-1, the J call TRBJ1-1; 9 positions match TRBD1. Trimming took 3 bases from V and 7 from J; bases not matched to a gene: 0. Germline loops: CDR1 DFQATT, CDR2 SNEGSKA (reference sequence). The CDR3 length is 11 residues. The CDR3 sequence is CSARGQGEAFF. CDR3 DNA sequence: TGCAGTGCTAGGGGACAGGGTGAAGCTTTCTTT.

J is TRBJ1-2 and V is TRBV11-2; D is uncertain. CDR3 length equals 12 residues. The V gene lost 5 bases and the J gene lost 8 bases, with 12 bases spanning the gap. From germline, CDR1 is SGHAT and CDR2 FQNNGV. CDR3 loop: CASSQSGGGYTF. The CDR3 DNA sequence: TGTGCCAGCAGCCAGTCGGGCGGGGGCTACACCTTC.

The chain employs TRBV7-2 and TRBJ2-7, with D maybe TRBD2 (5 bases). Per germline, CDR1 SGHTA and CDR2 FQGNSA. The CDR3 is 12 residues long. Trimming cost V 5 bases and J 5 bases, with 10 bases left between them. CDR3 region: CASSPTRDEQYF. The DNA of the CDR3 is TGTGCCAGCAGCCCCACTAGGGACGAGCAGTACTTC.

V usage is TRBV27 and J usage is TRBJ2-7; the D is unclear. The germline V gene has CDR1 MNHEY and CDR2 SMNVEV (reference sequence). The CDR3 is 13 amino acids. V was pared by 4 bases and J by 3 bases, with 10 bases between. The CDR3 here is CASSSGRFYEQYF. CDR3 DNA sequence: TGTGCCAGCAGTTCAGGCAGATTCTACGAGCAGTACTTC.

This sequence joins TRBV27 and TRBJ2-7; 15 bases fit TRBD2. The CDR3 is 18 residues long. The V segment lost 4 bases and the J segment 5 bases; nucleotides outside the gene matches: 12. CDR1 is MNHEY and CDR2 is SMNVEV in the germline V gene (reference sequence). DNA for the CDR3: TGTGCCAGCAGTTCCGTTGGACTAGCGGGAGGGGTAGGGGACGAGCAGTACTTC. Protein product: CASSSVGLAGGVGDEQYF.

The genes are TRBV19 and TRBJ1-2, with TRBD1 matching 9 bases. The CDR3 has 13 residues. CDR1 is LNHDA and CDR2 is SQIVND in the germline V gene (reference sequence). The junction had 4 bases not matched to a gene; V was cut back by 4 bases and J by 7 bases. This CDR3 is CASSRDRDRGYTF. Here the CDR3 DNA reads TGTGCCAGTAGTAGGGACAGGGATCGTGGCTACACCTTC.

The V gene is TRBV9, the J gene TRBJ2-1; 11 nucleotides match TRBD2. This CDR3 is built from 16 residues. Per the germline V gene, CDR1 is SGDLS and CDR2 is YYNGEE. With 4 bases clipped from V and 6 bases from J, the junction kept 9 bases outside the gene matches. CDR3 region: CASSIAGTSGPNEQFF. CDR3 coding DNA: TGTGCCAGCAGCATCGCCGGGACTAGCGGACCCAATGAGCAGTTCTTC. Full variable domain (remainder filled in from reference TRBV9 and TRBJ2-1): DSGVTQTPKHLITATGQRVTLRCSPRSGDLSVYWYQQSLDQGLQFLIQYYNGEERAKGNILERFSAQQFPDLHSELNLSSLELGDSALYFCASSIAGTSGPNEQFFGPGTRLTVL.

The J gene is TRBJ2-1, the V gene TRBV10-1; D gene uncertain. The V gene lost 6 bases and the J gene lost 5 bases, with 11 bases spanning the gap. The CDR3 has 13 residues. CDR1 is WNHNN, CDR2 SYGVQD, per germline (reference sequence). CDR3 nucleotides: TGCGCCAGCAGGTGGGCAGACCACAATGAGCAGTTCTTC. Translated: CASRWADHNEQFF.